These 8 T cell receptor beta chains were all obtained from the same sample, sequenced in a study of T cell responses to AZD1222 COVID-19 vaccine. The protocol was immunoSEQ multiplex PCR, while the TCRdb copy is restricted to in-frame clones and leaves out a portion. This sample has around 97,000 clones, with about nine tenths found just once. The source was peripheral blood, collected on day 0 of AZD1222 vaccination. The receptors were gathered from an adult in good health.

J is TRBJ2-7 and V is TRBV10-3; D is ambiguous. The CDR3 totals 12 residues. Germline V CDR1 and CDR2: ENHRY, SYGVKD. V lost 3 bases and J lost 0, with 3 bases in between. Here the CDR3 reads CAISEDSYEQYF. As DNA, the CDR3 is TGTGCCATCAGTGAAGACTCCTACGAGCAGTACTTC.

The chain employs TRBV5-1 and TRBJ1-1, with D possibly TRBD1 on 6 matching bases. The CDR3 is made up of 16 amino acids. Trimming left V 0 bases short and J 4 bases short, with 16 bases between. Germline CDR1 reads SGHRS; CDR2 reads YFSETQ. CDR3 sequence: CASSLGAGAYSTEAFF. CDR3 coding DNA: TGCGCCAGCAGCTTGGGGGCAGGGGCCTATAGCACTGAAGCTTTCTTT.

J is TRBJ2-2 and V is TRBV27; tentatively, D is TRBD1 or TRBD2 (5 bases each). Germline lookup yields CDR1 MNHEY and CDR2 SMNVEV (reference sequence). This CDR3 region has 18 residues. V lost 6 bases, J lost 8 bases, and 28 bases lay in between. The CDR3 loop reads CASREGPDIIAEAGELFF. The CDR3 DNA reads as TGTGCCAGCAGAGAGGGCCCGGACATTATCGCAGAGGCTGGGGAGCTGTTTTTT.

The chain carries TRBV24-1 and TRBJ2-4; 7 nucleotides agree with TRBD2. This CDR3 spans 20 amino acids. The germline CDR1 and CDR2 sequences are KGHDR and SFDVKD. With 1 base clipped from V and 0 bases from J, the junction kept 14 bases outside the gene matches. The CDR3 sequence is CATSDFSGGPILIAKNIQYF. Here the CDR3 DNA reads TGTGCCACCAGTGATTTCTCGGGAGGACCCATACTAATAGCCAAAAACATTCAGTACTTC.

This rearrangement joins TRBV2 to TRBJ1-2, with 11 bases lining up with TRBD1. V shed 5 bases, J shed 1 base, and the junction held 9 bases outside the gene matches. Germline-derived CDR1 and CDR2 are SNHLY and FYNNEI. CDR3 length: 17 residues. CDR3 protein: CASSKPGQGVSNYGYTF. The CDR3 DNA follows: TGTGCCAGCAGTAAACCGGGACAGGGGGTTAGTAACTATGGCTACACCTTC.

The V gene is TRBV7-6, the J gene TRBJ2-1; D assignment may be TRBD1 or TRBD2 (5 bases each). This CDR3 contains 15 residues. CDR1 SGHVS and CDR2 FNYEAQ come from the germline V gene. Trimming cost V 0 bases and J 7 bases, with 13 bases left between them. CDR3 sequence reads: CASSLAAGSWNEQFF. The DNA for the CDR3 is TGTGCCAGCAGCTTAGCGGCAGGGAGTTGGAATGAGCAGTTCTTC.

This chain connects TRBV7-2 to TRBJ2-5; 12 bases are a match to TRBD2. Germline values: CDR1 SGHTA, CDR2 FQGNSA. Trimming cost V 5 bases and J 2 bases; bases outside gene matches: 6. CDR3 length: 16 amino acids. CDR3 nucleotide sequence: TGTGCCAGCAGCCCGCGACTAGCGGGGGTGCAAGAGACCCAGTACTTC. This gives the protein CASSPRLAGVQETQYF.

In this sample, this clone turned up once. This chain links TRBV18 with TRBJ2-7; 7 positions agree with TRBD2. The CDR3 loop spans 16 amino acids. Germline CDR1 reads KGHSH; CDR2 reads LQKENI. V lost 2 bases to trimming and J lost 2 bases; unmatched junction nucleotides: 9. The CDR3 coding sequence is TGTGCCAGCTCACCAAGAGGGCGGGAGCCCCCCTACGAGCAGTACTTC. Protein sequence: CASSPRGREPPYEQYF.